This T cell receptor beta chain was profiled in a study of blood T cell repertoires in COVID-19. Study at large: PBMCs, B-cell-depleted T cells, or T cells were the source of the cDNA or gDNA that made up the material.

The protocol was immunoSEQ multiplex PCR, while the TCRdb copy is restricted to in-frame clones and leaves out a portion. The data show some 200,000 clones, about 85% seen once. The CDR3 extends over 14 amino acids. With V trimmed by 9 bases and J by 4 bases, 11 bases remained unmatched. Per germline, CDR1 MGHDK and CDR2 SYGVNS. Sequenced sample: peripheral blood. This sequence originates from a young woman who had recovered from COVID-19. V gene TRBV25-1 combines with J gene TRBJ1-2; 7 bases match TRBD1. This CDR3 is CASASKTGSYGYTF. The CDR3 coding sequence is TGTGCCAGTGCCTCTAAGACAGGGAGCTATGGCTACACCTTC.